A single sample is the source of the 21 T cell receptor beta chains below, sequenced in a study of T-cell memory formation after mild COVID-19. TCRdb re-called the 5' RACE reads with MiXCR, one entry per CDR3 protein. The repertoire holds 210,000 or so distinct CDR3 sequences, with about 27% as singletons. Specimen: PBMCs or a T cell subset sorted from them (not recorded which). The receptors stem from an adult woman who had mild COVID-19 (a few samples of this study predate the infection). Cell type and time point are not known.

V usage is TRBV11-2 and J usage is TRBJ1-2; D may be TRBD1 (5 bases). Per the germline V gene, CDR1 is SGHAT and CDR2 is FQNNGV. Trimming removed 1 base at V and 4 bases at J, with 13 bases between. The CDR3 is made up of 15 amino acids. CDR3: CASSLVEGQGYGYTF. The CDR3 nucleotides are TGTGCCAGCAGCTTAGTGGAGGGGCAGGGCTATGGCTACACCTTC.

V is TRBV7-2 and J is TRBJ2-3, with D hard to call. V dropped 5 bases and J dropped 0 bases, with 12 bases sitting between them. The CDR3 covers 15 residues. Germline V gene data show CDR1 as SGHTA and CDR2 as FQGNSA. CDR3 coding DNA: TGTGCCAGCAGCGCTTACGTCACTAGCACAGATACGCAGTATTTT. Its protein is CASSAYVTSTDTQYF.

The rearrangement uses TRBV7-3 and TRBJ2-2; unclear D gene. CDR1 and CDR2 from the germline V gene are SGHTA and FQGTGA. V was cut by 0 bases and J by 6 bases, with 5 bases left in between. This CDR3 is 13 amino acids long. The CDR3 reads CASSLTWAGELFF. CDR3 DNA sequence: TGTGCCAGCAGCTTAACGTGGGCCGGGGAGCTGTTTTTT.

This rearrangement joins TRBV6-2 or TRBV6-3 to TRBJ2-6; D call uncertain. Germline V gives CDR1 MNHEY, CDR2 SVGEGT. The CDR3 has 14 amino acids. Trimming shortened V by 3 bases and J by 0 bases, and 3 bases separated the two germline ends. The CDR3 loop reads CASSYHSGANVLTF. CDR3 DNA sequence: TGTGCCAGCAGTTATCACTCTGGGGCCAACGTCCTGACTTTC.

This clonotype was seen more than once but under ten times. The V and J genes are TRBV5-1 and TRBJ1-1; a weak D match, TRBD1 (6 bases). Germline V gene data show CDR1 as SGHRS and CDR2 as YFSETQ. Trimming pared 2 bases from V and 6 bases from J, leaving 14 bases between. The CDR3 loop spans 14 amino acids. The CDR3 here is CASSLLTGQPEAFF. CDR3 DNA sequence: TGCGCCAGCAGCTTATTGACAGGCCAGCCTGAAGCTTTCTTT. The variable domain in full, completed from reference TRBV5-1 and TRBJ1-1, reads KAGVTQTPRYLIKTRGQQVTLSCSPISGHRSVSWYQQTPGQGLQFLFEYFSETQRNKGNFPGRFSGRQFSNSRSEMNVSTLELGDSALYLCASSLLTGQPEAFFGQGTRLTVV.

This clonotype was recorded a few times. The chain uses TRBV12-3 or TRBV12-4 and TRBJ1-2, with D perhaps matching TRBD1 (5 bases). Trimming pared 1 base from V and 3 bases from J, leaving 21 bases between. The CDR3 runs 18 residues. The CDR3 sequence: CASSLVSNWGTSYYGYTF. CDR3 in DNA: TGTGCCAGCAGTTTAGTTTCGAACTGGGGGACCTCCTACTATGGCTACACCTTC.

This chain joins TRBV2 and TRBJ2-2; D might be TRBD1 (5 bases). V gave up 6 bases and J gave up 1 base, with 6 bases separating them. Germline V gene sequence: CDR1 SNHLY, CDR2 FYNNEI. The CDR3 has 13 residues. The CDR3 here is CASRTENTGELFF. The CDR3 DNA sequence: TGTGCCAGCAGGACAGAGAACACCGGGGAGCTGTTTTTT.

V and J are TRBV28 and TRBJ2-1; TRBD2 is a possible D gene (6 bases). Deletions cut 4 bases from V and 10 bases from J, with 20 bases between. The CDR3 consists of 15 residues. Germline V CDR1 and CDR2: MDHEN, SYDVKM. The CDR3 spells CASSYPRRASVEQFF. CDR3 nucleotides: TGTGCCAGCAGTTACCCCCGGAGGGCTTCCGTCGAGCAGTTCTTC.

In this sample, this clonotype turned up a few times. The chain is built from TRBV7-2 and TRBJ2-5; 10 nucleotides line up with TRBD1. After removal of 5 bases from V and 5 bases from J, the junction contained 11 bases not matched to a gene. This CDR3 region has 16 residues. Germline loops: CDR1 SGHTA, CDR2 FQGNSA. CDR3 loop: CASSPQGQGRRETQYF. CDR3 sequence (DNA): TGTGCCAGCAGCCCCCAGGGACAGGGGAGGCGGGAGACCCAGTACTTC.

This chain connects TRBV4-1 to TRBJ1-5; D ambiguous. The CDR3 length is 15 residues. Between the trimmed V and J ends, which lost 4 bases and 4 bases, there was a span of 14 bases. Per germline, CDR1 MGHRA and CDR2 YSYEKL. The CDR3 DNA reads TGCGCCAGCAGCCTGTTGCCGGGGTGGAATCAGCCCCAGCATTTT. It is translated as CASSLLPGWNQPQHF.

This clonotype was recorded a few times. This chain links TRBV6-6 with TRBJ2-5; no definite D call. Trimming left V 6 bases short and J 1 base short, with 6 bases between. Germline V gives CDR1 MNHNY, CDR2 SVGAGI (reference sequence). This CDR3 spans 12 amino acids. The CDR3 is CASRQPQETQYF. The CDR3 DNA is TGTGCCAGCAGACAGCCCCAAGAGACCCAGTACTTC.

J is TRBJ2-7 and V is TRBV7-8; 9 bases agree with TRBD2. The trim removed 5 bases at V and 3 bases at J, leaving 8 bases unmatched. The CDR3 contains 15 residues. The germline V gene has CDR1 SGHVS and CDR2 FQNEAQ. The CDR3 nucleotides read TGTGCCAGCAGCCCTCAGCCTAGCGGGGTCTACGAGCAGTACTTC. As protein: CASSPQPSGVYEQYF. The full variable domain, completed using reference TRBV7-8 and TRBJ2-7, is GAGVSQSPRYKVAKRGQDVALRCDPISGHVSLFWYQQALGQGPEFLTYFQNEAQLDKSGLPSDRFFAERPEGSVSTLKIQRTQQEDSAVYLCASSPQPSGVYEQYFGPGTRLTVT.

DNA for the CDR3: TGTGCCACCTCCCGGACAGACTATGGCTACACCTTC. Translated: CATSRTDYGYTF. The chain employs TRBV24-1 and TRBJ1-2, with a possible D match to TRBD1 (6 bases). This CDR3 contains 12 residues. Trimming shortened V by 9 bases and J by 3 bases, and 10 bases separated the two germline ends. Germline V gene lookup returns CDR1 KGHDR and CDR2 SFDVKD.

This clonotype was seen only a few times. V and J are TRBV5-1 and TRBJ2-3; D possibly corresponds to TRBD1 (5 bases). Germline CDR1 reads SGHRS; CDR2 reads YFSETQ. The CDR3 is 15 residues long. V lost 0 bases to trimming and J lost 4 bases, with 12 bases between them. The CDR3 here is CASSLGQGAADTQYF. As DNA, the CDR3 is TGCGCCAGCAGCTTGGGGCAGGGTGCGGCAGATACGCAGTATTTT.

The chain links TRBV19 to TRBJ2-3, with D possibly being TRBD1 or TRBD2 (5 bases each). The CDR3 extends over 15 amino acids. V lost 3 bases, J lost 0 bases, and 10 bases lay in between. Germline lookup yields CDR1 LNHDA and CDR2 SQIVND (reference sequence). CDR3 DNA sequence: TGTGCCAGTAGTATCGGTGGGGGTAGCACAGATACGCAGTATTTT. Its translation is CASSIGGGSTDTQYF.

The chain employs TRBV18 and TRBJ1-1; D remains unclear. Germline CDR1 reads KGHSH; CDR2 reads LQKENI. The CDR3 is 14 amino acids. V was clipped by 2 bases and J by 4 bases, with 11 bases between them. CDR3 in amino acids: CASSPMGSGTEAFF. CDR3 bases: TGTGCCAGCTCACCAATGGGATCAGGCACTGAAGCTTTCTTT.

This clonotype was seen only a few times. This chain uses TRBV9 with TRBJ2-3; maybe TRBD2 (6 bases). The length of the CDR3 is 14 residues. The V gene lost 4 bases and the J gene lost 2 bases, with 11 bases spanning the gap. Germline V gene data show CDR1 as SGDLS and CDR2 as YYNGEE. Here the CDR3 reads CASSSRLVTDTQYF. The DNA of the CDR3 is TGTGCCAGCAGCTCACGACTAGTCACAGATACGCAGTATTTT.

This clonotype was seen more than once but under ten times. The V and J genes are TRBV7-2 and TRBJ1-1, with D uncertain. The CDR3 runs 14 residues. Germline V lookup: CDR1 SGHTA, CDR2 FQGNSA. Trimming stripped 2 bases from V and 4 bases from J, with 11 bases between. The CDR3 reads CASSLLWEPTEAFF. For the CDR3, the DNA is TGTGCCAGCAGCTTACTATGGGAGCCCACTGAAGCTTTCTTT.

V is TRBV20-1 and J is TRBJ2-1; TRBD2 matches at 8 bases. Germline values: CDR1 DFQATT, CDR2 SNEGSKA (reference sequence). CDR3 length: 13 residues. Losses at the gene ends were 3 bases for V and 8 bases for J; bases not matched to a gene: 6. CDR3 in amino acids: CSARVLAGYEQFF. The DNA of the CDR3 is TGCAGTGCTAGGGTGCTAGCGGGTTATGAGCAGTTCTTC.

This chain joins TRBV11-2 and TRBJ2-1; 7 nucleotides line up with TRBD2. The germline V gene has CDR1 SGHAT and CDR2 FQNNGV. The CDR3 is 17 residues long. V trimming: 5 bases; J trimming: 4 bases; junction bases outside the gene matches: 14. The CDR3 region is CASSHQPRDYSYNEQFF. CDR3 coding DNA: TGTGCCAGCAGCCACCAACCCCGGGACTATTCATACAATGAGCAGTTCTTC. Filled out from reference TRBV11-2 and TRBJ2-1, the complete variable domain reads EAGVAQSPRYKIIEKRQSVAFWCNPISGHATLYWYQQILGQGPKLLIQFQNNGVVDDSQLPKDRFSAERLKGVDSTLKIQPAKLEDSAVYLCASSHQPRDYSYNEQFFGPGTRLTVL.

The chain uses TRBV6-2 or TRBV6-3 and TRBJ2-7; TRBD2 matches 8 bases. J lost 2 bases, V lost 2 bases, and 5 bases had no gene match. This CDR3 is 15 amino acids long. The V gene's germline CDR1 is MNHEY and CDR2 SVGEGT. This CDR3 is CASSYGGGPTYEQYF. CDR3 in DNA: TGTGCCAGCAGTTACGGCGGGGGGCCCACCTACGAGCAGTACTTC.